In this sample, the clone carrying this T cell receptor (beta chain) turned up a few times. This specimen comes from a study of molecular identifiers for immune sequencing clone quantification. TCRdb processed the PCR reads anew with MiXCR; each CDR3 protein has one entry. The sample has over 600,000 distinct CDR3 sequences; 20% are singletons. The sequenced material came from naive CD8+ T cells from blood, with Jurkat cell RNA spiked in. Subset reported: FACS-sorted CD8+CD4-CCR7+CD45RA+ naive T cells. This receptor was obtained from a human donor in good health. Some libraries in this study had Jurkat cell RNA spiked in.

The CDR3 DNA reads as TGTGCCTCTCAGACTAGCGGGGTCGGCGAGCAGTACTTC. Its translation: CASQTSGVGEQYF. V usage is TRBV30 and J usage is TRBJ2-7, with 11 bases matching TRBD2. Germline CDR1 is GTSNPN and CDR2 is SVGIG (reference sequence). This CDR3 has 13 residues. V lost 7 bases and J lost 6; bases outside the gene matches: 8. The variable domain in full, with the rest retrieved from reference TRBV30 and TRBJ2-7, is SQTIHQWPATLVQPVGSPLSLECTVEGTSNPNLYWYRQAAGRGLQLLFYSVGIGQISSEVPQNLSASRPQDRQFILSSKKLLLSDSGFYLCASQTSGVGEQYFGPGTRLTVT.